Detailed here is one TCR beta chain. The clone's antigen remains unknown. No base-level quality is on record; no much larger clone is a single base apart. The CDR3 regions of human TCRbeta chains were subjected to immunosequencing. The original pipeline was this. TCRs in the repertoires were matched against a reference library of SARS-CoV-2-specific TCRs that had been generated with the MIRA antigen-specificity platform. Breadth was defined as the fraction of unique TCRs that were SARS-CoV-2-associated, and depth was defined as the fraction of total T cells that were SARS-CoV-2-associated. Using the MIRA data, each spike-specific TCR was assigned both to the spike region to which the TCR was reactive and to a CD4 or CD8 class. Log10-transformed breadth and depth values were compared by one-way ANOVA with Sidak's multiple comparisons tests. TCRdb re-hosts the immuneACCESS table, in-frame sequences only. Its copies lack some clones; in the studies checked, an unresolved V gene accounts for under half of them, and the cause for the rest is not known. V, J and clone size reflect that table, while D and trimming were determined from the DNA. The sample contains 95,000 or so clones, under 90% of them found a single time. The top ten constitute roughly 2.8% of the sample.

Per the publication, the time point label means: baseline before first vaccination. Per the publication, the treatment or condition label means: meningococcal conjugate vaccine given as trial control. Samples from vaccinated people were obtained from the UK trials COV001 and COV002, which included a single-blind randomized controlled phase 2/3 trial of AZD1222 (ChAdOx1 nCoV-19) in healthy adults. For TCRbeta chain sequencing, PBMC samples from trial participants were taken at day 0 and at day 28 after the second dose. The record originates from a study of T cell responses to AZD1222 COVID-19 vaccine (dated by TCRdb to the early 2020s). Looking at the study overall: TCR sequencing was performed for about 250 trial participants, of whom 200 to 220 were given two doses of AZD1222 and around 26 were given two doses of MenACWY control vaccine. Trial participants were enrolled into age subgroups of 18-55, 56-69 and 70-plus years, which contained about 150, 28 and 57 TCR-sequenced participants, respectively.

Summary of the overall study and its limitations: Conclusions about previously exposed vaccinees were limited because only a handful of AZD1222 recipients were SARS-CoV-2 seropositive at baseline. Spike-specific TCR breadth and depth rose significantly after two AZD1222 doses compared with day 0 and with MenACWY recipients. Vaccine-associated CD4 TCRs spanned the whole spike protein, with dominant responses in regions 160-218 and 743-854. Participants were mostly white British, with more females than males. The authors suggested clonal diversity may have been underestimated. The 56-69-year group was small, and its depth increase did not reach significance, likely because of low power. Because no samples from the day 14 peak response were available, repertoires could be characterized only after the peak T cell response. Reportedly, close to half of the unique spike-specific TCRs recognized epitopes lying outside the regions that are mutated in the B.1.351 and B.1.1.7 variants.

Sequences MNHEY (CDR1) and SVGAGI (CDR2) are obtained from the germline V gene. From V the trimming removes 6 bases and from J it removes 3 bases, while the gene matches leave 6 bases of the junction unaccounted for. From cysteine to phenylalanine, the CDR3 is 15 amino acids long. The only DNA kept is the CDR3, 45 bases in frame from the first base. Sequenced here: peripheral blood, sampled on day 0 of MenACWY control vaccination. The chain is encoded by TRBV6-5 joined to TRBJ2-3; 10 bases in the junction line up with TRBD2. The receptor comes from an adult in good health. The nucleotides are TGTGCCAGCAGGAGTCTAGCGGGGGATACAGATACGCAGTATTTT. Its product reads: CASRSLAGDTDTQYF.